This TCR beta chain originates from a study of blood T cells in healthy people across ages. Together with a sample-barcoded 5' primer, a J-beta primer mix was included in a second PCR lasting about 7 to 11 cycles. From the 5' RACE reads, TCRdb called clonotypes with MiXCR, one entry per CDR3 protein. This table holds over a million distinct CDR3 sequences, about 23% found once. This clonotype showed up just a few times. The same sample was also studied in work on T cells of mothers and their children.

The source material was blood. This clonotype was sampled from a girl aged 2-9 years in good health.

The CDR3 sequence: CASSVGRTAGEQYF. The DNA for the CDR3 is TGTGCCAGCAGCGTAGGTCGAACAGCTGGCGAGCAGTACTTC. The chain couples TRBV9 to TRBJ2-7; D gene ambiguous. Trimming left V 0 bases short and J 6 bases short, with 13 bases between. From germline, CDR1 is SGDLS and CDR2 YYNGEE. The CDR3 sequence is 14 residues long. Combining the CDR3 with reference TRBV9 and TRBJ2-7 gives the whole variable domain DSGVTQTPKHLITATGQRVTLRCSPRSGDLSVYWYQQSLDQGLQFLIQYYNGEERAKGNILERFSAQQFPDLHSELNLSSLELGDSALYFCASSVGRTAGEQYFGPGTRLTVT.